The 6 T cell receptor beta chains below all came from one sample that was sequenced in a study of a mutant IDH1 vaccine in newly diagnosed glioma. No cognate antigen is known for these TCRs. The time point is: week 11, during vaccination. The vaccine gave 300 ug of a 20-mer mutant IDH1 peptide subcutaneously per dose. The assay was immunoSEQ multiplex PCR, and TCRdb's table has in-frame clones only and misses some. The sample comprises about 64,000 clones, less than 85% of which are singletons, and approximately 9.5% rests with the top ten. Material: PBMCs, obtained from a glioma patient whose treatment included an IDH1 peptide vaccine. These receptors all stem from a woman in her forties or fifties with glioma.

CDR3 sequence (DNA): TGTGCCAGTAGTTTAAAAGGGCAGGGTGAAGCTTTCTTT. Translated, it gives CASSLKGQGEAFF. The V and J genes are TRBV19 and TRBJ1-1; possible D gene TRBD1, 5 bases. Germline CDR1 reads LNHDA; CDR2 reads SQIVND (reference sequence). V gave up 5 bases and J gave up 7 bases, with 14 bases separating them. The CDR3 covers 13 residues.

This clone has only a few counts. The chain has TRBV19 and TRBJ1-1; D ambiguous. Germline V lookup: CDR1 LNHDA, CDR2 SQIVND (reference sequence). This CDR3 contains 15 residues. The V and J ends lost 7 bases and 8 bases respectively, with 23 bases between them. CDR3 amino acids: CASTSPGILKSEAFF. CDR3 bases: TGTGCCAGTACCTCACCCGGGATCCTTAAATCAGAAGCTTTCTTT. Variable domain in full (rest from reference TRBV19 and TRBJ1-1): DGGITQSPKYLFRKEGQNVTLSCEQNLNHDAMYWYRQDPGQGLRLIYYSQIVNDFQKGDIAEGYSVSREKKESFPLTVTSAQKNPTAFYLCASTSPGILKSEAFFGQGTRLTVV.

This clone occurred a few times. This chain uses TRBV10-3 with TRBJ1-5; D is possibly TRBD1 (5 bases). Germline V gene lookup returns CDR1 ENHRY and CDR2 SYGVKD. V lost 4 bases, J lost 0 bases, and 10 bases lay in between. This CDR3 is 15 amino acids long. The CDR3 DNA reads TGTGCCATCAGTGGTCAGGGACTTAGCAATCAGCCCCAGCATTTT. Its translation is CAISGQGLSNQPQHF.

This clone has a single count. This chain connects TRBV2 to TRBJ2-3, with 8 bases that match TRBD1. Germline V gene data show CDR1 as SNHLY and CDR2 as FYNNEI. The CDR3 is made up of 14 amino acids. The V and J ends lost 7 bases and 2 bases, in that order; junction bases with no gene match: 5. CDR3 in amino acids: CASKRTGSTDTQYF. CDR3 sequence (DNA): TGTGCCAGCAAGAGGACAGGGTCCACAGATACGCAGTATTTT.

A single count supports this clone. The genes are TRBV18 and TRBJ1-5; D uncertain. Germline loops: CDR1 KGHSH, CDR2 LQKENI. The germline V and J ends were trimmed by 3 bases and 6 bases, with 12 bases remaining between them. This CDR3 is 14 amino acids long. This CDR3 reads CASSPGGEGQPQHF. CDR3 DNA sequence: TGTGCCAGCTCACCGGGCGGGGAGGGTCAGCCCCAGCATTTT.

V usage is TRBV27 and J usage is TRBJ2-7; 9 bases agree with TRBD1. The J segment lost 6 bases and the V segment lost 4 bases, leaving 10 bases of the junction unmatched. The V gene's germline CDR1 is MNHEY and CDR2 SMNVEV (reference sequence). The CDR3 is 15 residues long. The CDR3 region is CASSSSGTGFGEQYF. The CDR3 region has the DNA TGTGCCAGCAGTTCCTCCGGGACAGGGTTTGGCGAGCAGTACTTC.